One and the same sample provided the 2 T cell receptor beta chains below, sequenced in a study of technical replicates of blood from several donors. TCRdb keeps only in-frame clones here, not all; method: immunoSEQ multiplex PCR. The sample has tens of thousands of clones, approximately 83% seen once. Sequencing was carried out using PBMCs. The receptors stem from a human donor in good health. Some clones in this sample may be carry-over from other donors' samples.

This clone was observed a single time. This rearrangement joins TRBV4-3 to TRBJ1-4; 8 positions agree with TRBD1. Losses at the gene ends were 1 base for V and 8 bases for J; bases not matched to a gene: 9. Germline CDR1 and CDR2: LGHNA and YSLEER. This CDR3 spans 16 amino acids. CDR3: CASSQGARDRQEKLFF. For the CDR3, the DNA is TGCGCCAGCAGCCAAGGAGCACGGGACAGGCAAGAAAAACTGTTTTTT.

The CDR3 loop is CSGKTSGSSTDTQYF. The CDR3 nucleotides are TGCAGCGGAAAGACTAGCGGATCTAGCACAGATACGCAGTATTTT. The rearrangement uses TRBV29-1 and TRBJ2-3; 9 positions match TRBD2. Germline V lookup: CDR1 SQVTM, CDR2 ANQGSEA. CDR3 size: 15 residues. J lost 0 bases, V lost 7 bases, and 8 bases had no gene match.